This T cell receptor beta chain was sequenced in a study of early T cells in non-severe SARS-CoV-2 infection. Study in general: Unsorted whole-blood RNA was sequenced in bulk, leaving chains unpaired. The study, taken as a whole, reports: Private and CD4 specificities were missed by VDJdb matching, skewed to anti-spike CD8.

Regarding this clonotype: Antigen: not known. This may be a read error: a much more frequent sequence differs by one nucleotide.

Individual cDNA molecules received unique molecular identifiers during library preparation. TCRdb fed the 5' RACE reads into MiXCR, producing one record per CDR3 protein. This table holds approximately 85,000 distinct CDR3 sequences, approximately 13% found once. Germline lookup yields CDR1 SQVTM and CDR2 ANQGSEA. The CDR3 is 12 amino acids. The sequenced sample consisted of whole blood. The chain links TRBV29-1 to TRBJ2-3; tentatively, D is TRBD1 (5 bases). This TCR was sampled from an adult who was a healthcare worker with PCR-confirmed SARS-CoV-2 infection or an uninfected control (not recorded which). The CDR3 here is CSVEVQTDTQNF. CDR3 sequence (DNA): TGCAGCGTTGAAGTTCAGACAGATACGCAGAATTTT.